The 28 T cell receptor beta chains reported below all come from one sample, sequenced in a study of post-analysis software for immune sequencing data (dated by TCRdb to between 2014 and 2017). Broad study findings and their caveats: Roughly 5 TRBV segments, including TRBV5-6, TRBV5-1 and TRBV20-1, were significantly more frequent in patients than controls.

Libraries were built with PCR. Sequencing used an Illumina HiSeq 2500. To reduce PCR and sequencing biases, unique molecular identifiers were incorporated into the TCR beta cDNA libraries. TCRdb's own reprocessing of the public reads used fastp at Q25 and MiXCR and kept productive beta chains. Merged by CDR3 protein, the rows form single entries marked with the most common genes and DNA. In this sample the table shows hundreds of thousands of distinct CDR3 sequences, approximately 30% of which occur a single time. The top ten constitute roughly 0.57% of the sample. These receptors' targets are unknown. Sequencing used blood. Source of these receptors: a girl between 5 and 17 years old with multiple sclerosis.

To note about this clonotype: A single base separates this from a much larger clone, so it may be a read error. The V and J genes are TRBV15 and TRBJ2-5, with 10 bases fitting TRBD1. Germline values: CDR1 LNHNV, CDR2 YYDKDF (reference sequence). The CDR3 is 14 amino acids. The DNA for the CDR3 is TGTGCCGCCAGCAGGAGACAGGGGGCTGAGACCCAGTACTTC. This gives the protein CAASRRQGAETQYF.

The chain recombines TRBV29-1 with TRBJ1-2; D possibly corresponds to TRBD1 (6 bases). Germline CDR1 is SQVTM and CDR2 is ANQGSEA. CDR3 length equals 15 residues. V was cut by 1 base and J by 4 bases, with 16 bases left in between. CDR3 sequence: CSVEAKGDQGYGYTF. CDR3 in DNA: TGCAGCGTTGAAGCGAAGGGGGATCAGGGCTATGGCTACACCTTC.

The chain is built from TRBV4-1 and TRBJ2-1; the D is unclear. The V gene's germline CDR1 is MGHRA and CDR2 YSYEKL. V lost 0 bases, J lost 10 bases, and 13 bases lay in between. The CDR3 is 14 residues long. The CDR3 nucleotides are TGCGCCAGCAGCCAAGATTACGGATTTAGCGAGCAGTTCTTC. Its translation is CASSQDYGFSEQFF.

The chain has TRBV20-1 and TRBJ1-4; D uncertain. Trimming took 0 bases from V and 8 from J, leaving 10 bases between them. There are 13 residues in the CDR3. From germline, CDR1 is DFQATT and CDR2 SNEGSKA (reference sequence). This CDR3 reads CSARDIGGEKLFF. The DNA of the CDR3 is TGCAGTGCTAGAGATATCGGTGGCGAAAAACTGTTTTTT.

This clonotype has only a few counts. The genes are TRBV20-1 and TRBJ1-2; D is uncertain. This CDR3 comprises 14 residues. Germline lookup yields CDR1 DFQATT and CDR2 SNEGSKA (reference sequence). The CDR3 protein is CSRNLGVRRYGYTF. The DNA for the CDR3 is TGCAGCCGAAACTTGGGAGTCCGTCGCTATGGCTACACCTTC.

The CDR3 DNA is TGTGCCAGCAGCGTAGTTCCCTACAGGGCGGACGGGGAGCTGTTTTTT. Protein: CASSVVPYRADGELFF. This sequence joins TRBV9 and TRBJ2-2; possible D gene TRBD1, 6 bases. Trimming stripped 0 bases from V and 7 bases from J, with 16 bases between. The CDR3 runs to 16 residues. Germline V CDR1 and CDR2: SGDLS, YYNGEE. The full variable domain, with the rest looked up from reference TRBV9 and TRBJ2-2, is DSGVTQTPKHLITATGQRVTLRCSPRSGDLSVYWYQQSLDQGLQFLIQYYNGEERAKGNILERFSAQQFPDLHSELNLSSLELGDSALYFCASSVVPYRADGELFFGEGSRLTVL.

This clonotype was observed a few times. This chain joins TRBV4-1 and TRBJ1-4; TRBD1 agrees at 12 bases. Per the germline V gene, CDR1 is MGHRA and CDR2 is YSYEKL. V lost 1 base and J lost 10; bases outside the gene matches: 16. The CDR3 runs to 19 residues. In nucleotides, the CDR3 is TGCGCCAGCAGCCAAGTCGGGGACAGGGGGCGTCGCGTCGGAACAAAACTGTTTTTT. Its protein is CASSQVGDRGRRVGTKLFF.

The rearrangement uses TRBV7-9 and TRBJ2-7, with D possibly matching TRBD1 (5 bases). Looked up from germline, CDR1 is SEHNR and CDR2 is FQNEAQ (reference sequence). V shed 1 base and J shed 5 bases, with 18 bases lying between them. This CDR3 comprises 16 residues. CDR3 DNA sequence: TGTGCCAGCAGCTTAGAGGGCAGGGTGACGTTTGACGAGCAGTACTTC. This encodes CASSLEGRVTFDEQYF.

This clonotype appeared a few times. The CDR3 region is CASSQGESGNQPQHF. In DNA, the CDR3 is TGTGCCAGCAGCCAAGGGGAGTCGGGCAATCAGCCCCAGCATTTT. The chain couples TRBV11-2 to TRBJ1-5; the D gene is possibly TRBD1 (5 bases). With 5 bases removed from V and 2 bases from J, the gap between germline ends came to 13 bases. The CDR3 totals 15 residues. Germline assignment: CDR1 SGHAT and CDR2 FQNNGV. Using reference TRBV11-2 and TRBJ1-5 for the parts outside the CDR3, the full variable domain is EAGVAQSPRYKIIEKRQSVAFWCNPISGHATLYWYQQILGQGPKLLIQFQNNGVVDDSQLPKDRFSAERLKGVDSTLKIQPAKLEDSAVYLCASSQGESGNQPQHFGDGTRLSIL.

This clonotype was found many times. The CDR3 sequence: CASSPGFQREFPDTQYF. CDR3 nucleotides: TGTGCCAGCAGTCCCGGGTTCCAGCGGGAGTTCCCAGATACGCAGTATTTT. The chain employs TRBV6-2 or TRBV6-3 and TRBJ2-3, with 8 positions matching TRBD2. CDR1 and CDR2 from the germline V gene are MNHEY and SVGEGT. The ends lost 5 bases at V and 4 bases at J; junction bases unmatched: 14. The CDR3 spans 17 residues.

This clonotype was counted many times. The chain links TRBV5-1 to TRBJ2-1; 11 bases map to TRBD2. Per the germline V gene, CDR1 is SGHRS and CDR2 is YFSETQ. The CDR3 totals 16 residues. V lost 4 bases to trimming and J lost 4 bases; unmatched junction nucleotides: 7. The CDR3 sequence is CASSRPGTSGYNEQFF. CDR3 in DNA: TGCGCCAGCAGCCGACCCGGGACTAGCGGATACAATGAGCAGTTCTTC.

V and J are TRBV20-1 and TRBJ2-5; 8 nucleotides align to TRBD1. The J call may be faulty, since TRBJ2-7 better matches the DNA end. CDR1 and CDR2 (germline): DFQATT, SNEGSKA (reference sequence). There are 13 residues in the CDR3. The CDR3 nucleotides read TGCAGTGCTAAGAGGACAGGGCGCTACGAGCAGTACTTC. Amino acid sequence: CSAKRTGRYEQYF.

Only a few counts were recorded for this clonotype. Germline and junction disagree at one end, which may indicate a read error. The chain employs TRBV12-3 or TRBV12-4 and TRBJ2-5; D gene ambiguous. Judging by the DNA end, TRBJ2-4 fits better; the J call may be wrong. CDR3 length: 18 amino acids. CDR3 bases: TGTGCCTGCAGCCCATCCCTCGGTCCTCGATGGGTCAAAAACATTCAGTACTTC. This codes for CACSPSLGPRWVKNIQYF.

This clonotype was observed a handful of times. CDR3 coding DNA: TGTGCCAGCAGGGTCTGGACAGGGAATGAAAAACTGTTTTTT. Residues: CASRVWTGNEKLFF. The genes are TRBV28 and TRBJ1-4, with 8 bases that match TRBD1. CDR3 size: 14 residues. V lost 6 bases to trimming and J lost 5 bases; unmatched junction nucleotides: 5. CDR1 is MDHEN and CDR2 is SYDVKM in the germline V gene. The complete variable domain, with remaining parts taken from reference TRBV28 and TRBJ1-4, reads DVKVTQSSRYLVKRTGEKVFLECVQDMDHENMFWYRQDPGLGLRLIYFSYDVKMKEKGDIPEGYSVSREKKERFSLILESASTNQTSMYLCASRVWTGNEKLFFGSGTQLSVL.

This clonotype appeared many times. The chain carries TRBV25-1 and TRBJ2-7, with 12 bases that match TRBD1. J was trimmed by 4 bases and V by 6 bases; bases with no gene match: 10. This CDR3 region has 16 residues. Looked up from germline, CDR1 is MGHDK and CDR2 is SYGVNS. As DNA, the CDR3 is TGTGCCAGCAGACCCCAGCAGGGACAGGGGGCATACGAGCAGTACTTC. It translates to CASRPQQGQGAYEQYF.

The genes are TRBV25-1 and TRBJ1-1; unclear D gene. The germline V gene has CDR1 MGHDK and CDR2 SYGVNS. The CDR3 has 13 amino acids. The V end lost 3 bases, the J end lost 2 bases, and 7 bases lay between the germline ends. In DNA form, the CDR3 reads TGTGCCAGCAGTGAGAAGTTCAACACTGAAGCTTTCTTT. Encoded protein: CASSEKFNTEAFF.

The chain couples TRBV7-8 to TRBJ2-3; 10 bases are shared with TRBD2. Trimming took 3 bases from V and 0 from J; bases not matched to a gene: 6. The CDR3 totals 17 residues. Germline-derived CDR1 and CDR2 are SGHVS and FQNEAQ. CDR3 DNA: TGTGCCAGCAGCTTTTGGGCTAGCGGGAGTAGCACAGATACGCAGTATTTT. This encodes CASSFWASGSSTDTQYF.

The chain employs TRBV7-2 and TRBJ2-3, with unresolved D. V lost 1 base, J lost 2 bases, and 7 bases lay in between. The CDR3 sequence is 14 residues long. In germline, CDR1 is SGHTA, CDR2 FQGNSA. The CDR3 DNA sequence: TGTGCCAGCAGCTTAGGCCCTAACACAGATACGCAGTATTTT. Translated: CASSLGPNTDTQYF. Using reference TRBV7-2 and TRBJ2-3 for the parts outside the CDR3, the full variable domain is GAGVSQSPSNKVTEKGKDVELRCDPISGHTALYWYRQSLGQGLEFLIYFQGNSAPDKSGLPSDRFSAERTGGSVSTLTIQRTQQEDSAVYLCASSLGPNTDTQYFGPGTRLTVL.

The chain carries TRBV28 and TRBJ2-5; the D gene is possibly TRBD2 (6 bases). Trimming removed 6 bases at V and 4 bases at J, with 18 bases between. The germline gives CDR1 MDHEN, CDR2 SYDVKM. This CDR3 region has 15 residues. CDR3 DNA sequence: TGTGCCAGCAGCACCCCATCGGCGGAGGGAGAGACCCAGTACTTC. This gives the protein CASSTPSAEGETQYF.

The rearrangement links TRBV12-3 or TRBV12-4 to TRBJ1-2, with no clear D. CDR3 length: 13 amino acids. Between the trimmed V and J ends, which lost 7 bases and 8 bases, there was a span of 17 bases. As DNA, the CDR3 is TGTGCCAGCATGGGCTCACCCTACCCAGGCTACACCTTC. Protein sequence: CASMGSPYPGYTF.

This clonotype has a count of ten or more. The rearrangement uses TRBV29-1 and TRBJ2-3; 11 nucleotides line up with TRBD2. From germline, CDR1 is SQVTM and CDR2 ANQGSEA. J lost 1 base, V lost 6 bases, and 12 bases had no gene match. This CDR3 is 17 amino acids long. The CDR3 coding sequence is TGCAGCGTCCCCTGGCTAGCGGGAGGCGCGGGCACAGATACGCAGTATTTT. Protein sequence: CSVPWLAGGAGTDTQYF.

V gene TRBV12-3 or TRBV12-4 combines with J gene TRBJ2-1; 10 nucleotides agree with TRBD2. The length of the CDR3 is 19 residues. The junction had 11 bases not matched to a gene; V was cut back by 3 bases and J by 0 bases. The CDR3 spells CASSLWSGRARSSYNEQFF. CDR3 in DNA: TGTGCCAGCAGTTTGTGGAGCGGGAGGGCCCGGAGCTCCTACAATGAGCAGTTCTTC.

The chain joins TRBV7-2 to TRBJ2-1; a weak D match, TRBD2 (5 bases). CDR1 is SGHTA and CDR2 is FQGNSA in the germline V gene. The CDR3 is 11 amino acids. Trimming cost V 5 bases and J 11 bases, with 10 bases left between them. This chain's CDR3 is CASSPHGKQFF. In DNA, the CDR3 is TGTGCCAGCAGCCCCCACGGGAAGCAGTTCTTC. Full variable domain (missing parts from reference TRBV7-2 and TRBJ2-1): GAGVSQSPSNKVTEKGKDVELRCDPISGHTALYWYRQSLGQGLEFLIYFQGNSAPDKSGLPSDRFSAERTGGSVSTLTIQRTQQEDSAVYLCASSPHGKQFFGPGTRLTVL.

The chain is built from TRBV25-1 and TRBJ1-5; the D is unclear. The ends were cut back, 6 bases at V and 6 bases at J, with 9 bases in the middle. The CDR3 runs to 12 residues. Germline CDR1 reads MGHDK; CDR2 reads SYGVNS. The CDR3 sequence is CASSSGIQPQHF. Here the CDR3 DNA reads TGTGCCAGCAGCTCCGGGATTCAGCCCCAGCATTTT.

There are a few counts of this clonotype. This chain connects TRBV20-1 to TRBJ2-4; D is possibly TRBD2 (5 bases). Germline CDR1 reads DFQATT; CDR2 reads SNEGSKA (reference sequence). Trimming left V 1 base short and J 1 base short, with 11 bases between. The CDR3 is 15 residues long. CDR3 in DNA: TGCAGTGCTAGAGTGAGGGAGCCTGCCAAAAACATTCAGTACTTC. Residues: CSARVREPAKNIQYF.

This clonotype was counted only a few times. The rearrangement uses TRBV6-2 or TRBV6-3 and TRBJ2-7, with D perhaps being TRBD1 or TRBD2 (5 bases each). V was cut by 2 bases and J by 4 bases, with 15 bases left in between. In germline, CDR1 is MNHEY, CDR2 SVGEGT. The CDR3 has 15 residues. In nucleotides, the CDR3 is TGTGCCAGCAGTTACCGGGGAGTGTGGGGGTACGAGCAGTACTTC. Its protein is CASSYRGVWGYEQYF.

The rearrangement joins TRBV20-1 to TRBJ2-1; D may correspond to TRBD1 or TRBD2 (5 bases each). CDR3 length: 15 amino acids. Trimming took off 7 bases at V and 4 bases at J, with 20 bases between the two ends. Per germline, CDR1 DFQATT and CDR2 SNEGSKA (reference sequence). This CDR3 is CSVGSGRTRYNEQFF. CDR3 coding DNA: TGCAGTGTTGGCTCGGGGCGAACAAGATACAATGAGCAGTTCTTC.

V usage is TRBV20-1 and J usage is TRBJ2-1; D is possibly TRBD1 or TRBD2 (5 bases each). V was cut by 1 base and J by 9 bases, with 16 bases left in between. The CDR3 has 14 amino acids. CDR1 and CDR2 from the germline V gene are DFQATT and SNEGSKA (reference sequence). This CDR3 reads CSARADPGHPEQFF. As DNA, the CDR3 is TGCAGTGCTAGAGCTGACCCGGGGCACCCTGAGCAGTTCTTC.